This T cell receptor beta chain appears in the sequencing data of a study of blood T cell repertoires in COVID-19. Whole-study context: Both acute and convalescent COVID-19 samples were obtained from the United States, Italy and Spain. The cDNA or gDNA used as material had been derived from T cells, B-cell-depleted T cells, or PBMCs.

In the authors' methods: Estimation of nucleated cell counts relied on the amplification of reference gene primers. Generated by immunoSEQ multiplex PCR, the TCRdb table keeps only in-frame clones and is missing some. The D gene and trimming were derived from the DNA, and the V and J assignments and clone size from that table. The data show approximately 50,000 clones, with around 92% seen just once and about 4.6% held by the top ten. V dropped 4 bases and J dropped 3 bases, with 7 bases sitting between them. Germline values: CDR1 ENHRY, CDR2 SYGVKD. The CDR3 has 13 amino acids. The rearrangement uses TRBV10-3 and TRBJ2-1, with a possible D match to TRBD2 (6 bases). The receptor's source is a man aged 50-59 years with active COVID-19. The specimen sequenced was peripheral blood. The CDR3 bases are TGTGCCATCAGTGGCGGGATCTACAATGAGCAGTTCTTC. Protein sequence: CAISGGIYNEQFF.